This record covers a single T cell receptor (beta chain). This record belongs to a study of blood T cell repertoires in COVID-19. The table came from immunoSEQ multiplex PCR; TCRdb's copy has only in-frame clones and leaves some out. Of around 260,000 clones listed, approximately 89% are singletons. The CDR3 length is 16 residues. Trimming shortened V by 0 bases and J by 3 bases, and 15 bases separated the two germline ends. The J gene is TRBJ2-7, the V gene TRBV23-1; TRBD1 might be the D (5 bases). TRBV23-1 counts as an open reading frame of uncertain function. Sequencing was done on a sample of peripheral blood. This TCR derives from a woman aged 50 to 60 with acute or convalescent COVID-19. The CDR3 DNA follows: TGCGCCAGCAGTCAATCTGGCCAGGGCGACGTCTACGAGCAGTACTTC. Translation gives CASSQSGQGDVYEQYF.